This record looks at one TCR beta chain sequence and its context. Methods used by the authors: Scientists estimated how many nucleated cells there were by amplifying reference gene primers. The table came from immunoSEQ multiplex PCR; TCRdb's copy has only in-frame clones and leaves some out. V, J and clone size reflect that table, while D and trimming were determined from the DNA. In the table there are about 170,000 clones, around nine tenths of which are singletons. Germline CDR1 and CDR2: SGHTA and FQGNSA. After removal of 4 bases from V and 8 bases from J, the junction contained 12 bases not matched to a gene. The CDR3 totals 16 residues. This entry belongs to a study of blood T cell repertoires in COVID-19. Study as a whole: Samples representing acute and convalescent COVID-19 were sourced from the United States, Italy and Spain.

The sequencing input was peripheral blood. The V and J genes are TRBV7-2 and TRBJ2-1, with 9 nucleotides matching TRBD1. The TCR sequence derives from a man in his 70s with acute or convalescent COVID-19. As DNA, the CDR3 is TGTGCCAGCAGCTGGAAAGGGACAGGGAACGGGGATGAGCAGTTCTTC. Its protein is CASSWKGTGNGDEQFF.